This T cell receptor (beta chain) was sequenced in a study of neoadjuvant anti-PD-1 for oral cavity cancer. Overall study: Most patients had three to four biweekly doses of 3 mg/kg nivolumab before resection.

With respect to this clone: Its cognate antigen is unknown.

Patients had newly diagnosed, untreated stage II-IVA oral cavity squamous cell carcinoma. The V gene's germline CDR1 is SEHNR and CDR2 FQNEAQ (reference sequence). The CDR3 spans 14 residues. The V gene lost 1 base and the J gene lost 10 bases, with 11 bases spanning the gap. Only in-frame clones appear in the TCRdb table, and some are missing; sequencing was by immunoSEQ multiplex PCR. The sample yields some 66,000 clones, about 83% seen once. The study, taken as a whole, reports: Each response group had just a few patients in TCR analyses.

This sequence was found in a person aged 35-79 years with oral cavity squamous cell carcinoma. The material was PBMCs, obtained before nivolumab (anti-PD-1) treatment. The V gene is TRBV7-9, the J gene TRBJ1-6; D unresolved. CDR3 in amino acids: CASSLVEGGSPLHF. The CDR3 bases are TGTGCCAGCAGCTTAGTGGAGGGAGGATCACCCCTCCACTTT.